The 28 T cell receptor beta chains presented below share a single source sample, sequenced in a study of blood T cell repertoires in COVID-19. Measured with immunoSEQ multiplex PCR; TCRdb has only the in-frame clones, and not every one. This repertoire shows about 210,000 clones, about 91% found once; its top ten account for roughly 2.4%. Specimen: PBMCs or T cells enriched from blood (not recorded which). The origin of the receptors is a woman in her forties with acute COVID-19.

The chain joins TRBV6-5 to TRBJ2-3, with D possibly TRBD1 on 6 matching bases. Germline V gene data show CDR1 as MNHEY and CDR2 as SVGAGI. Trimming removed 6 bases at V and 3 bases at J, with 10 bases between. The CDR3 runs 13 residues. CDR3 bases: TGTGCCAGCAGCCAACAGGGTACAGATACGCAGTATTTT. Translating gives CASSQQGTDTQYF.

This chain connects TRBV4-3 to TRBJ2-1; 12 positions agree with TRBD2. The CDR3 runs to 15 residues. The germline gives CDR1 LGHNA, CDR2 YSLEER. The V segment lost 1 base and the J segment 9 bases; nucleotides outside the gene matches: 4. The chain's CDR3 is CASSQGTSGTFEQFF. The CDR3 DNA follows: TGCGCCAGCAGCCAAGGGACTAGCGGGACTTTTGAGCAGTTCTTC.

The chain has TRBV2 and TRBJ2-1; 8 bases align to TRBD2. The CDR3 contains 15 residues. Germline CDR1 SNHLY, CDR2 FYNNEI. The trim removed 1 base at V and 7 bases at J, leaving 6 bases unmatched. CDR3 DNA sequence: TGTGCCAGCAGTGAAGTGTCGGGAGGGGTGAATGAGCAGTTCTTC. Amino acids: CASSEVSGGVNEQFF.

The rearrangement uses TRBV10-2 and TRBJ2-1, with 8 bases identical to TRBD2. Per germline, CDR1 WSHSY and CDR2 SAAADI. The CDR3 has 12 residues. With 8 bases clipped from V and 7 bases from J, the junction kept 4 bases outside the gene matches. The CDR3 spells CASGTRGNEQFF. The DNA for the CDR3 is TGCGCCAGCGGGACTAGGGGGAATGAGCAGTTCTTC.

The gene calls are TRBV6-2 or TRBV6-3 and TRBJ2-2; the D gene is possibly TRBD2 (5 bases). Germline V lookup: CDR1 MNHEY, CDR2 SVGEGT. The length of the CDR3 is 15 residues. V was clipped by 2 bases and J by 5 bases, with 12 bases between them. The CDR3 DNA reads TGTGCCAGCAGTTACGGAGGCAGCCAAACCGGGGAGCTGTTTTTT. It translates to CASSYGGSQTGELFF.

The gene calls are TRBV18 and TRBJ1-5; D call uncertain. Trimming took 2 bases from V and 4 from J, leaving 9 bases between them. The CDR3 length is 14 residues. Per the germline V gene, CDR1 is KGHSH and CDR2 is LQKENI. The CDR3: CASSPASMNQPQHF. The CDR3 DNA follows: TGTGCCAGCTCACCAGCGTCGATGAATCAGCCCCAGCATTTT.

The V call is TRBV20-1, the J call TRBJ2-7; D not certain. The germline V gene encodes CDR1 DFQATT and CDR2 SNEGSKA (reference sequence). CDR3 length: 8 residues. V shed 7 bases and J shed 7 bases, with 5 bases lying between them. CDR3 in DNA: TGCAGTGACATGGAGCAGTACGTC. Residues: CSDMEQYV.

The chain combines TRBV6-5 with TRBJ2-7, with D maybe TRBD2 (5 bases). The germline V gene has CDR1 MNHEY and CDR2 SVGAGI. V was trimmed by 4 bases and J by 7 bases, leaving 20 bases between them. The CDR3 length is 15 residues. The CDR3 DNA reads TGTGCCAGCAGTTCCCCCCGGGGTGGGGTCTGGGAGCAGTACTTC. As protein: CASSSPRGGVWEQYF.

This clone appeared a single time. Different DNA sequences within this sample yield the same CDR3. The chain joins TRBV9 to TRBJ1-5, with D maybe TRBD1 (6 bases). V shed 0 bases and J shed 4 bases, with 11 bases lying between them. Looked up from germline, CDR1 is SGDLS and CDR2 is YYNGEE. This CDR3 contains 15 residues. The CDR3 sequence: CASSVGQGSNQPQHF. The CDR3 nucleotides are TGTGCCAGCAGCGTAGGGCAGGGGAGTAATCAGCCCCAGCATTTT.

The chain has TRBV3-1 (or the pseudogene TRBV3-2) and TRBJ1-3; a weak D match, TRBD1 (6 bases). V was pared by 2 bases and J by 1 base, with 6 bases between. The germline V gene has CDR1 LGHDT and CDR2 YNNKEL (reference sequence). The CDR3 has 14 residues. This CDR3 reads CASSQQGSGNTIYF. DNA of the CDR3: TGTGCCAGCAGCCAACAGGGGTCTGGAAACACCATATATTTT.

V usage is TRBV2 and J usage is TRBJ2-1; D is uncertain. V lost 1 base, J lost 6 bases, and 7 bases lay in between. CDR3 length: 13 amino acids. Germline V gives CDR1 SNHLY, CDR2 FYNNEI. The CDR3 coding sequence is TGTGCCAGCAGTGAAGGGAGCGTCAATGAGCAGTTCTTC. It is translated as CASSEGSVNEQFF.

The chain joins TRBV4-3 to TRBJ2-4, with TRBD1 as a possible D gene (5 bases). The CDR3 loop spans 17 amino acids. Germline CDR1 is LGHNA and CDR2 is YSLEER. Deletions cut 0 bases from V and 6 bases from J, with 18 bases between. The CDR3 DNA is TGCGCCAGCAGCCAAGACTTACGGGCAGGGAAATTAAACATTCAGTACTTC. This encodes CASSQDLRAGKLNIQYF.

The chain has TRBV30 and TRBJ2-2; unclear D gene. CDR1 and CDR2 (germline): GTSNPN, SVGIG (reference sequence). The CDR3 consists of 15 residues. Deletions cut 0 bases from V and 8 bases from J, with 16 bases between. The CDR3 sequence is CAWSVKAGRVGELFF. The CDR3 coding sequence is TGTGCCTGGAGTGTAAAAGCCGGCCGGGTTGGGGAGCTGTTTTTT.

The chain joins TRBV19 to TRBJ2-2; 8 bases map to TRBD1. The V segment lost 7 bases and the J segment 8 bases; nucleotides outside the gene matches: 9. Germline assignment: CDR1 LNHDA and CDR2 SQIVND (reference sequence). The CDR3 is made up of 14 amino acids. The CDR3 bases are TGTGCCAGTACCATAGACAGGGGCGGAGGGGAGCTGTTTTTT. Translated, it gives CASTIDRGGGELFF.

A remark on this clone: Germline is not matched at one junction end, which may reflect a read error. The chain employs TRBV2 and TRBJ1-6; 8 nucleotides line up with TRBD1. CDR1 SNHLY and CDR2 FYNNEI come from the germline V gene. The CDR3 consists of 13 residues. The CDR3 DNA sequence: TGTGCCAGCGGTGACAGGGGAGTGTCACCCCTCCACTTT. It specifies CASGDRGVSPLHF.

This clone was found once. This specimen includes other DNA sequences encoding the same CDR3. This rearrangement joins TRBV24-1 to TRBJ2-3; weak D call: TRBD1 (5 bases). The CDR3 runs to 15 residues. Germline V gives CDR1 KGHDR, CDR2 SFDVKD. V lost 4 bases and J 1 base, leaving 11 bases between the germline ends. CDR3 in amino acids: CATSDSLGRTDTQYF. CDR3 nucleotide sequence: TGTGCCACCAGTGACTCCCTGGGGCGCACAGATACGCAGTATTTT.

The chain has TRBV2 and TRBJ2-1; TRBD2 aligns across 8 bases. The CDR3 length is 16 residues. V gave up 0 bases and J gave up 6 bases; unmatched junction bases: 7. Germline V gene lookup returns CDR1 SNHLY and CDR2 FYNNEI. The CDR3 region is CASSEAGLGLSNEQFF. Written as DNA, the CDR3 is TGTGCCAGCAGTGAAGCGGGACTAGGACTTTCCAATGAGCAGTTCTTC.

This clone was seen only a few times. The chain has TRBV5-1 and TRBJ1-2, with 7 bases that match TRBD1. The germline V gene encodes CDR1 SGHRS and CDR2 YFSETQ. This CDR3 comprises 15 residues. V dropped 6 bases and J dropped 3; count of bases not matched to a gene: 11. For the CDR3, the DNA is TGCGCCAGCACTTCCGGAGGAGGGGGCGACTATGGCTACACCTTC. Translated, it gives CASTSGGGGDYGYTF.

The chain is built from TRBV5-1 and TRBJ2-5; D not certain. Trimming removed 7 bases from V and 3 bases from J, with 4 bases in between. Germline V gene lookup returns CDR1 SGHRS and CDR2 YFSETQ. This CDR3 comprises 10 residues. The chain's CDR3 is CASGEETQYF. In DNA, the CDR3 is TGCGCCAGCGGAGAAGAGACCCAGTACTTC.

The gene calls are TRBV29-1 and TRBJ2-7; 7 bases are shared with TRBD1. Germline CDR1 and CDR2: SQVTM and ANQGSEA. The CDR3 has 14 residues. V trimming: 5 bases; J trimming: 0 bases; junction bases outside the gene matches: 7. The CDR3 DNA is TGCAGCGTTACCGGGACAGCTAGCTCCTACGAGCAGTACTTC. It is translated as CSVTGTASSYEQYF.

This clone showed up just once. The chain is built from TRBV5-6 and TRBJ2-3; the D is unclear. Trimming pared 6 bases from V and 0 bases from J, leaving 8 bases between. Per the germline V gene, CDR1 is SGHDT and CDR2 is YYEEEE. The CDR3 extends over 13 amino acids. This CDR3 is CASNLASTDTQYF. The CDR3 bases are TGTGCCAGCAATTTGGCCAGCACAGATACGCAGTATTTT.

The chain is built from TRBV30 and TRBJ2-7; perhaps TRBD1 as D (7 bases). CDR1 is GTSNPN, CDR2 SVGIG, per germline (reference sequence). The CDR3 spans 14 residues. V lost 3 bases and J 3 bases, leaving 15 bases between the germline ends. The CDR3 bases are TGTGCCTGGAGCCTGACAGGGACTCGCTACGAGCAGTACTTC. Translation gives CAWSLTGTRYEQYF.

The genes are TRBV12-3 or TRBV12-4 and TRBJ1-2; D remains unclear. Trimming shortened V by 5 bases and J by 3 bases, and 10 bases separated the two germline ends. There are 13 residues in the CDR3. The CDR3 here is CASSEGGHYGYTF. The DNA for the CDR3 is TGTGCCAGCAGTGAGGGTGGTCACTATGGCTACACCTTC.

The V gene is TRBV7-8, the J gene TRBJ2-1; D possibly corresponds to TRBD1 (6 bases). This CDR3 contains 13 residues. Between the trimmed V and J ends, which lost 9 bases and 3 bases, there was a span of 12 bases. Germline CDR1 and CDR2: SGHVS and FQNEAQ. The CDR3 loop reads CASSAGVYNEQFF. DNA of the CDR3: TGTGCCAGTTCGGCAGGGGTCTACAATGAGCAGTTCTTC.

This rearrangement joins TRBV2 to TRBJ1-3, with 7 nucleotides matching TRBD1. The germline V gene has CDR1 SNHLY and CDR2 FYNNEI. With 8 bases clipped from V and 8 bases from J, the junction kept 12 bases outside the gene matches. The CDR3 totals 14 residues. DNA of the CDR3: TGTGCCAGCGGGGGACAGACCTCGGGGGACACCATATATTTT. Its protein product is CASGGQTSGDTIYF.

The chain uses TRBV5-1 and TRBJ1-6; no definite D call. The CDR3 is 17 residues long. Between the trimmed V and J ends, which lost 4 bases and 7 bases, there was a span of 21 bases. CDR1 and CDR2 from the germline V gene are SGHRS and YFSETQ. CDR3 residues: CASSQDWGVGINSPLHF. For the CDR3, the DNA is TGCGCCAGCAGCCAGGACTGGGGTGTGGGAATAAATTCACCCCTCCACTTT.

CDR3 loop: CATSRVLGVLETQYF. CDR3 nucleotides: TGTGCCACCAGCAGAGTTCTCGGGGTACTAGAGACCCAGTACTTC. The chain employs TRBV15 and TRBJ2-5, with D maybe TRBD2 (5 bases). Trimming took off 1 base at V and 4 bases at J, with 13 bases between the two ends. Germline CDR1 reads LNHNV; CDR2 reads YYDKDF (reference sequence). The CDR3 length is 15 residues.

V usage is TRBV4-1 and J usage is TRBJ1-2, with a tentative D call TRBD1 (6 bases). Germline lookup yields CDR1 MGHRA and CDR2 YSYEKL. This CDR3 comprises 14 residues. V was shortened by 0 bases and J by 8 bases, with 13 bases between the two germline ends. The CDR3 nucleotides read TGCGCCAGCAGCCAAGATAGGGGGTCGGGCGGCTACACCTTC. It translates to CASSQDRGSGGYTF.